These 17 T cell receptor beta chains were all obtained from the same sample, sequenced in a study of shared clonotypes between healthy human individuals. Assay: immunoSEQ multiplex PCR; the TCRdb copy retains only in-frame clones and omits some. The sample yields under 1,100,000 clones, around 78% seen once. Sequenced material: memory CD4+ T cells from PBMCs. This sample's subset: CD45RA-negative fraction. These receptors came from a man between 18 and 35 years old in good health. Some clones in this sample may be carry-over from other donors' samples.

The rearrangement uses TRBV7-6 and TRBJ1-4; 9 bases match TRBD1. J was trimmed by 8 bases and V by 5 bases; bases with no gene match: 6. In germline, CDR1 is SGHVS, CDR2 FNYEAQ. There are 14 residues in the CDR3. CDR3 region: CASSQGQGGEKLFF. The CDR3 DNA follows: TGTGCCAGCAGCCAGGGACAGGGAGGCGAAAAACTGTTTTTT.

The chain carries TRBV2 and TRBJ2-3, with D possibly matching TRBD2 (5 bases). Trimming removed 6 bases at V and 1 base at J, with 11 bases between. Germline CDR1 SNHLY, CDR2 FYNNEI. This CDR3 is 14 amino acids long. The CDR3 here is CASSLSGGTDTQYF. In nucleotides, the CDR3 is TGTGCCAGCAGCCTCAGCGGAGGCACAGATACGCAGTATTTT.

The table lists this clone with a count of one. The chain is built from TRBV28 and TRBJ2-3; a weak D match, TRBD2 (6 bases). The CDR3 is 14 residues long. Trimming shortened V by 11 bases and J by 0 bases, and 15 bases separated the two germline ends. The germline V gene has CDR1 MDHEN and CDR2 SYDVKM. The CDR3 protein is CAYTRAGSTDTQYF. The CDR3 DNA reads TGTGCCTATACAAGGGCGGGAAGCACAGATACGCAGTATTTT.

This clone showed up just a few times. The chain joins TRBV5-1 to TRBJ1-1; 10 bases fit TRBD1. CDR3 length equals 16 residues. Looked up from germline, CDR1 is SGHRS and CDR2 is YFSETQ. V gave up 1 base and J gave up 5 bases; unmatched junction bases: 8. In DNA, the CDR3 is TGCGCCAGCAGCTTGTCACTAAGGACAGGGGGGACTGAAGCTTTCTTT. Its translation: CASSLSLRTGGTEAFF.

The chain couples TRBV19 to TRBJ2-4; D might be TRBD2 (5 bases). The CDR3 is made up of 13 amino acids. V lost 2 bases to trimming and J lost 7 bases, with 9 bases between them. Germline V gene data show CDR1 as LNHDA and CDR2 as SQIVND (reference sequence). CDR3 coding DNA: TGTGCCAGTAGTATAACCGGGAATAACATTCAGTACTTC. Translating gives CASSITGNNIQYF.

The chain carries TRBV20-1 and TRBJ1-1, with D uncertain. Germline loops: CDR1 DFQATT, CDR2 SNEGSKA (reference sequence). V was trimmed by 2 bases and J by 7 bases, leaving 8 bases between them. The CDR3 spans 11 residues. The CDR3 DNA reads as TGCAGTGCTAGATCGGTGGGTGAAGCTTTCTTT. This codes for CSARSVGEAFF.

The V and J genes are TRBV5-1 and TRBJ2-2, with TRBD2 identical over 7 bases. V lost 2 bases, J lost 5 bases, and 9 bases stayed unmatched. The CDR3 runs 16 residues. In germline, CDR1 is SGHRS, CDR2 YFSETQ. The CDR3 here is CASSLIGGSRTGELFF. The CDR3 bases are TGCGCCAGCAGCTTAATTGGCGGGAGCCGTACCGGGGAGCTGTTTTTT. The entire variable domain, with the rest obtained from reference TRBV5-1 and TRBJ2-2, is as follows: KAGVTQTPRYLIKTRGQQVTLSCSPISGHRSVSWYQQTPGQGLQFLFEYFSETQRNKGNFPGRFSGRQFSNSRSEMNVSTLELGDSALYLCASSLIGGSRTGELFFGEGSRLTVL.

The CDR3 DNA reads as TGTGCCAGCAGGACCGACCGGGGAGGCGAAAAACTGTTTTTT. As protein: CASRTDRGGEKLFF. The chain uses TRBV27 and TRBJ1-4; D ambiguous. Germline loops: CDR1 MNHEY, CDR2 SMNVEV (reference sequence). V was shortened by 6 bases and J by 8 bases, with 16 bases between the two germline ends. The CDR3 loop spans 14 amino acids.

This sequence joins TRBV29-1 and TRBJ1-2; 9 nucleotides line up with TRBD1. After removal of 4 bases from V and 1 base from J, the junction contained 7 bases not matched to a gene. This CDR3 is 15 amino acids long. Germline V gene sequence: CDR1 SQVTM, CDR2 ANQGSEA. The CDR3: CSVGGQGLINYGYTF. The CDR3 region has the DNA TGCAGCGTTGGGGGACAGGGACTCATTAACTATGGCTACACCTTC.

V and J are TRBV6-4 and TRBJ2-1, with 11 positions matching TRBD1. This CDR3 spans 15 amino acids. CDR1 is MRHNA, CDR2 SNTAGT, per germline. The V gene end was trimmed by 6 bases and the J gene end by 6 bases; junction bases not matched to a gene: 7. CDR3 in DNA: TGTGCCAGCAGCGCTGGACAGGGGGCTGGCAATGAGCAGTTCTTC. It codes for CASSAGQGAGNEQFF.

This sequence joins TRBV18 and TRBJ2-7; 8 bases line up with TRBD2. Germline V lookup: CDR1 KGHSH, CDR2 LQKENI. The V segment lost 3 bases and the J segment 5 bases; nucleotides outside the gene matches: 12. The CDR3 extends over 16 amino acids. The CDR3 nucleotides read TGTGCCAGCTCACCGCGGGGGGCGGGAGCCCCCCACGAGCAGTACTTC. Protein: CASSPRGAGAPHEQYF.

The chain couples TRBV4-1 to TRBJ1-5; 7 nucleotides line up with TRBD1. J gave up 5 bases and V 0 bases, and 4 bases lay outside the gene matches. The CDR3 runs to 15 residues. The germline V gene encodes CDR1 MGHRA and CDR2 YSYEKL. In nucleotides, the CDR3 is TGCGCCAGCAGCCAAGATACAGGGGAATATCAGCCCCAGCATTTT. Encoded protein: CASSQDTGEYQPQHF.

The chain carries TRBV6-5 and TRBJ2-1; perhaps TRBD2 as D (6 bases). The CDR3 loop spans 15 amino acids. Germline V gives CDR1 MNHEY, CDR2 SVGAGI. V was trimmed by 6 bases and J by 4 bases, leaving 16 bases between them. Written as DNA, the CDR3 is TGTGCCAGCAGCTCCTTCGGGAGAGCGTACAATGAGCAGTTCTTC. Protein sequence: CASSSFGRAYNEQFF.

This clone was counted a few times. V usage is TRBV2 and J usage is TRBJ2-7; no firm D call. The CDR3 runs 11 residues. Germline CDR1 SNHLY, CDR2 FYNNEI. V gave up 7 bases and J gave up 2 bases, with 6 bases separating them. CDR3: CASTLTYEQYF. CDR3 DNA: TGTGCCAGCACCTTGACCTACGAGCAGTACTTC.

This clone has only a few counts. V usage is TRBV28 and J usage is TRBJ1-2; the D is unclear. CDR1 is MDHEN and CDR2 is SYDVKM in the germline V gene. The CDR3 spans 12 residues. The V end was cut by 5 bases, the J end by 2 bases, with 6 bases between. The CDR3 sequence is CASSRPNYGYTF. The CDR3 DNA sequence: TGTGCCAGCAGTCGCCCGAACTATGGCTACACCTTC.

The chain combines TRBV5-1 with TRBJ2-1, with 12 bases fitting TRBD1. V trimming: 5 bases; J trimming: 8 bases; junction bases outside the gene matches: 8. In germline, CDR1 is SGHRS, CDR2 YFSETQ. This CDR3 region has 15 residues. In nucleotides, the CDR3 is TGCGCCAGCAGTTCCACCGGGACAGGGGGCTATGAGCAGTTCTTC. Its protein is CASSSTGTGGYEQFF.

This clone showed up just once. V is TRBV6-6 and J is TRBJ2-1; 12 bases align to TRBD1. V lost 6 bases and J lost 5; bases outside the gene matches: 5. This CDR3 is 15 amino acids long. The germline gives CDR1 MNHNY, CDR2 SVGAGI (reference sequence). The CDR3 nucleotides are TGTGCCAGCAGCTCTGGGACAGGGGGCCACAATGAGCAGTTCTTC. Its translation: CASSSGTGGHNEQFF.